The 30 T cell receptor beta chains below come from one sample, sequenced in a study of cytomegalovirus exposure and HLA in healthy donors. It was with 60 Vbeta and 13 Jbeta primers that the PCR ran. Some clones are missing from TCRdb's copy, which holds only in-frame ones; the method was immunoSEQ multiplex PCR. Seen here are fewer than 120,000 clones, roughly four fifths observed once, and the top ten hold around 1.3%. The source material was PBMCs. These TCRs come from a woman under 40 in good health and CMV-seronegative.

This chain connects TRBV29-1 to TRBJ2-7; 8 bases match TRBD1. The V gene's germline CDR1 is SQVTM and CDR2 ANQGSEA. This CDR3 region has 13 residues. V trimming: 4 bases; J trimming: 5 bases; junction bases outside the gene matches: 7. CDR3 region: CSVGRDRGHEQYF. Written as DNA, the CDR3 is TGCAGCGTTGGACGAGACAGGGGCCACGAGCAGTACTTC.

The rearrangement joins TRBV6-5 to TRBJ2-3, with 8 bases aligning to TRBD2. CDR3 length: 14 amino acids. The V and J ends lost 7 bases and 4 bases, in that order; junction bases with no gene match: 7. CDR1 is MNHEY, CDR2 SVGAGI, per germline. CDR3 sequence (DNA): TGTGCCAGCACCCGACGGGGGGGCCCAGATACGCAGTATTTT. Translated, it gives CASTRRGGPDTQYF.

J is TRBJ2-7 and V is TRBV28; 7 nucleotides agree with TRBD1. The CDR3 totals 13 residues. CDR1 and CDR2 (germline): MDHEN, SYDVKM. With V trimmed by 6 bases and J by 2 bases, 4 bases remained unmatched. The DNA of the CDR3 is TGTGCCAGCAGACATGGACAGGCCTACGAGCAGTACTTC. It translates to CASRHGQAYEQYF. Full variable domain (missing parts from reference TRBV28 and TRBJ2-7): DVKVTQSSRYLVKRTGEKVFLECVQDMDHENMFWYRQDPGLGLRLIYFSYDVKMKEKGDIPEGYSVSREKKERFSLILESASTNQTSMYLCASRHGQAYEQYFGPGTRLTVT.

This clone was seen just once. At one end the junction does not follow the germline gene, possibly because of a read error. The J gene is TRBJ2-1, the V gene TRBV7-7, with 7 bases matching TRBD1. The CDR3 consists of 17 residues. The V gene's germline CDR1 is SSHAT and CDR2 FNYEAQ (reference sequence). The CDR3, as DNA: TGTGCTAGCAGCTTATTGACGACAGGGCCTTCGGACAATGAGCAGTTCTTC. Translated: CASSLLTTGPSDNEQFF. The entire variable domain, with the rest obtained from reference TRBV7-7 and TRBJ2-1, is as follows: GAGVSQSPRYKVTKRGQDVTLRCDPISSHATLYWYQQALGQGPEFLTYFNYEAQPDKSGLPSDRFSAERPEGSISTLTIQRTEQRDSAMYRCASSLLTTGPSDNEQFFGPGTRLTVL.

V usage is TRBV11-2 and J usage is TRBJ2-7, with a weak D call TRBD1 (6 bases). CDR1 and CDR2 (germline): SGHAT, FQNNGV. V was cut by 3 bases and J by 5 bases, with 17 bases left in between. The CDR3 is 15 residues long. In nucleotides, the CDR3 is TGTGCCAGCAGCTTGCCGGGACAACCAGCTCACGAGCAGTACTTC. Protein: CASSLPGQPAHEQYF. Supplemented by reference TRBV11-2 and TRBJ2-7, the full variable domain reads EAGVAQSPRYKIIEKRQSVAFWCNPISGHATLYWYQQILGQGPKLLIQFQNNGVVDDSQLPKDRFSAERLKGVDSTLKIQPAKLEDSAVYLCASSLPGQPAHEQYFGPGTRLTVT.

The V call is TRBV18, the J call TRBJ2-3, with a possible D match to TRBD1 (6 bases). With 3 bases removed from V and 13 bases from J, the gap between germline ends came to 17 bases. CDR3 length: 13 amino acids. Looked up from germline, CDR1 is KGHSH and CDR2 is LQKENI. DNA of the CDR3: TGTGCCAGCTCACCGCCGGACAGTGTGAAGAAGTATTTT. Translating it yields CASSPPDSVKKYF.

The V gene is TRBV2, the J gene TRBJ2-6, with D unclear. This CDR3 has 15 amino acids. CDR1 SNHLY and CDR2 FYNNEI come from the germline V gene. Trimming removed 5 bases from V and 2 bases from J, with 10 bases in between. CDR3 coding DNA: TGTGCCAGCAGTCTTTCACAAGCTGGGGCCAACGTCCTGACTTTC. Translating gives CASSLSQAGANVLTF.

V is TRBV28 and J is TRBJ2-1, with D possibly matching TRBD2 (6 bases). Germline V gene lookup returns CDR1 MDHEN and CDR2 SYDVKM. The CDR3 covers 12 residues. The germline V and J ends were trimmed by 7 bases and 11 bases, with 15 bases remaining between them. DNA for the CDR3: TGTGCCAGCACCACAACCGGGGGAAAGCAGTTCTTC. It is translated as CASTTTGGKQFF.

The rearrangement joins TRBV5-4 to TRBJ2-7; TRBD1 is a possible D gene (5 bases). Germline lookup yields CDR1 SGHNT and CDR2 YYREEE (reference sequence). The V and J ends lost 0 bases and 11 bases respectively, with 9 bases between them. The CDR3 is 11 residues long. CDR3 region: CASSLGRVKYF. Written as DNA, the CDR3 is TGTGCCAGCAGCTTGGGCAGGGTAAAGTACTTC.

As for this clone: The same CDR3 is also encoded by other DNA sequences in this sample. The V gene is TRBV18, the J gene TRBJ2-5, with 7 positions matching TRBD1. This CDR3 spans 13 amino acids. J gave up 3 bases and V 3 bases, and 1 base lay outside the gene matches. CDR1 is KGHSH and CDR2 is LQKENI in the germline V gene. The CDR3 region is CASSPGQEETQYF. The DNA for the CDR3 is TGTGCCAGCTCACCTGGACAGGAAGAGACCCAGTACTTC.

The chain uses TRBV5-1 and TRBJ2-7; weak D call: TRBD1 (6 bases). Trimming took 3 bases from V and 3 from J, leaving 13 bases between them. The CDR3 sequence is 14 residues long. Germline V gene data show CDR1 as SGHRS and CDR2 as YFSETQ. DNA for the CDR3: TGCGCCAGCAGCTCCCGGCAGGGGTACTACGAGCAGTACTTC. Its protein is CASSSRQGYYEQYF. Complete variable domain (other parts from reference TRBV5-1 and TRBJ2-7): KAGVTQTPRYLIKTRGQQVTLSCSPISGHRSVSWYQQTPGQGLQFLFEYFSETQRNKGNFPGRFSGRQFSNSRSEMNVSTLELGDSALYLCASSSRQGYYEQYFGPGTRLTVT.

V gene TRBV7-9 combines with J gene TRBJ2-5; 9 bases map to TRBD1. The CDR3 contains 18 residues. V was pared by 4 bases and J by 2 bases, with 14 bases of the junction left unmatched. Germline V gene data show CDR1 as SEHNR and CDR2 as FQNEAQ (reference sequence). This CDR3 is CASSYLGPGQGWQETQYF. The DNA for the CDR3 is TGTGCCAGCAGCTACCTCGGTCCGGGACAGGGTTGGCAAGAGACCCAGTACTTC.

Only one count was recorded for this clone. The chain joins TRBV9 to TRBJ2-2; 10 positions match TRBD2. V lost 1 base to trimming and J lost 1 base; unmatched junction nucleotides: 1. The length of the CDR3 is 16 residues. In germline, CDR1 is SGDLS, CDR2 YYNGEE. CDR3: CASSVRTSGNTGELFF. The CDR3 DNA is TGTGCCAGCAGCGTAAGGACTAGCGGGAACACCGGGGAGCTGTTTTTT.

The V and J genes are TRBV5-5 and TRBJ2-2, with 9 bases identical to TRBD2. The CDR3 covers 16 residues. V gave up 4 bases and J gave up 7 bases; unmatched junction bases: 11. CDR1 SGHKS and CDR2 YYEKEE come from the germline V gene (reference sequence). In nucleotides, the CDR3 is TGTGCCAGCAGCGGCGGGACTAGCCGGGGTGGCGGGGAGCTGTTTTTT. It encodes CASSGGTSRGGGELFF.

This clone was counted only a few times. The chain links TRBV6-5 to TRBJ1-1; D is perhaps TRBD1 (6 bases). CDR3 length: 15 amino acids. The V end was cut by 0 bases, the J end by 1 base, with 9 bases between. CDR1 MNHEY and CDR2 SVGAGI come from the germline V gene. CDR3 in DNA: TGTGCCAGCAGTTACTCGTCCAGGGGGAACACTGAAGCTTTCTTT. Its protein is CASSYSSRGNTEAFF.

A remark on this clone: The junction does not match germline at one end; this may be a read error. The V gene is TRBV7-7, the J gene TRBJ1-1; D is ambiguous. CDR3 length equals 13 residues. Germline values: CDR1 SSHAT, CDR2 FNYEAQ (reference sequence). CDR3 residues: CASSQGANTEAFF. In DNA form, the CDR3 reads TGTGCTAGCAGCCAAGGAGCGAACACTGAAGCTTTCTTT.

In its sample, this clone was seen once. The V call is TRBV19, the J call TRBJ1-1; 7 bases match TRBD1. V shed 1 base, J shed 11 bases, and the junction held 7 bases outside the gene matches. This CDR3 has 13 residues. CDR1 and CDR2 (germline): LNHDA, SQIVND (reference sequence). The CDR3: CASSIGRGQSAFF. The CDR3 nucleotides are TGTGCCAGTAGTATAGGTAGGGGGCAATCGGCTTTCTTT.

V gene TRBV10-3 combines with J gene TRBJ1-1; maybe TRBD1 (5 bases). There are 16 residues in the CDR3. Germline V lookup: CDR1 ENHRY, CDR2 SYGVKD. V dropped 3 bases and J dropped 3 bases, with 17 bases sitting between them. DNA of the CDR3: TGTGCCATCAGTGATTTAGCAGGGAAGCGGGACACTGAAGCTTTCTTT. Its translation: CAISDLAGKRDTEAFF.

The rearrangement uses TRBV29-1 and TRBJ2-1; TRBD2 matches at 9 bases. The CDR3 extends over 15 amino acids. Per germline, CDR1 SQVTM and CDR2 ANQGSEA. The V segment lost 3 bases and the J segment 4 bases; nucleotides outside the gene matches: 7. The CDR3 spells CSVDLASGAYNEQFF. The CDR3 nucleotides are TGCAGCGTTGACCTGGCTAGCGGGGCTTACAATGAGCAGTTCTTC.

Here the CDR3 reads CASSPKPGLAGQYEQYF. The CDR3 DNA reads as TGTGCCAGCAGCCCTAAACCGGGACTAGCGGGGCAATACGAGCAGTACTTC. The chain recombines TRBV7-9 with TRBJ2-7; 13 positions match TRBD2. J lost 4 bases, V lost 5 bases, and 11 bases had no gene match. CDR1 is SEHNR, CDR2 FQNEAQ, per germline (reference sequence). This CDR3 contains 17 residues.

The CDR3 DNA reads TGTGCCAGCAGCCAAGAACCCCTCACGGGCGGGGAGCTGTTTTTT. Translation gives CASSQEPLTGGELFF. The chain recombines TRBV4-2 with TRBJ2-2; D remains unclear. Germline V gives CDR1 LGHNA, CDR2 YNFKEQ. The CDR3 contains 15 residues. V lost 0 bases to trimming and J lost 7 bases, with 12 bases between them.

V and J are TRBV5-1 and TRBJ2-5; D ambiguous. Trimming cost V 0 bases and J 7 bases, with 16 bases left between them. The CDR3 covers 15 residues. The germline V gene encodes CDR1 SGHRS and CDR2 YFSETQ. The CDR3 sequence is CASSLGVGARGTQYF. The DNA of the CDR3 is TGCGCCAGCAGCTTGGGAGTAGGAGCCCGCGGGACCCAGTACTTC.

Only one count was recorded for this clone. Its ends do not fully match the called genes, so a read error is possible. This chain connects TRBV7-9 to TRBJ1-6, with D possibly being TRBD1 (5 bases). The CDR3 is made up of 14 amino acids. Per the germline V gene, CDR1 is SEHNR and CDR2 is FQNEAQ (reference sequence). This CDR3 reads CSSSHPKEGQALHF. CDR3 coding DNA: TGTTCCAGCAGCCACCCCAAGGAGGGGCAAGCCCTCCACTTT.

The chain links TRBV28 to TRBJ1-4, with TRBD1 matching 8 bases. This CDR3 has 19 residues. Germline values: CDR1 MDHEN, CDR2 SYDVKM. The ends lost 6 bases at V and 3 bases at J; junction bases unmatched: 18. For the CDR3, the DNA is TGTGCCAGCAGCGCATCGCCCACAGGGGGGGTCAGCTCTAATGAAAAACTGTTTTTT. It codes for CASSASPTGGVSSNEKLFF.

The chain couples TRBV6-1 to TRBJ1-1; D is unresolved. The CDR3 spans 12 residues. Germline CDR1 MNHNS, CDR2 SASEGT. V gave up 8 bases and J gave up 1 base, with 8 bases separating them. DNA of the CDR3: TGTGCCAGCGGAGACTGGAACACTGAAGCTTTCTTT. Translated: CASGDWNTEAFF.

The table lists this clone with a count of one. The chain links TRBV4-1 to TRBJ1-5; 8 bases map to TRBD1. Germline V gene sequence: CDR1 MGHRA, CDR2 YSYEKL. V lost 3 bases to trimming and J lost 4 bases; unmatched junction nucleotides: 5. This CDR3 is built from 15 residues. The CDR3 DNA sequence: TGCGCCAGCAGCCAGGACAGGGCCGAGAATCAGCCCCAGCATTTT. It specifies CASSQDRAENQPQHF.

The V and J genes are TRBV7-3 and TRBJ2-3; 15 bases match TRBD2. Looked up from germline, CDR1 is SGHTA and CDR2 is FQGTGA. V lost 5 bases, J lost 0 bases, and 12 bases stayed unmatched. CDR3 length equals 20 residues. The CDR3, as DNA: TGTGCCAGCAGCCTTTACGGACTAGCGGGGGGGACCTCTAGCACAGATACGCAGTATTTT. It specifies CASSLYGLAGGTSSTDTQYF.

This chain links TRBV15 with TRBJ2-7; 8 bases line up with TRBD1. J was trimmed by 3 bases and V by 4 bases; bases with no gene match: 5. The CDR3 contains 14 residues. CDR1 and CDR2 (germline): LNHNV, YYDKDF (reference sequence). CDR3 sequence (DNA): TGTGCCACCAGCAAGAGGACAGGGAGCTACGAGCAGTACTTC. Translated: CATSKRTGSYEQYF.

This chain uses TRBV14 with TRBJ2-7; unclear D gene. V lost 1 base, J lost 6 bases, and 10 bases lay in between. CDR3 length: 13 residues. CDR1 is SGHDN and CDR2 is FVKESK in the germline V gene. CDR3 sequence (DNA): TGTGCCAGCAGCCAAGTCCCTTTGCGCGAGCAGTACTTC. This sequence encodes CASSQVPLREQYF.

This clone was counted only a few times. The chain is built from TRBV6-1 and TRBJ2-7; weak D call: TRBD2 (6 bases). The CDR3 totals 12 residues. V lost 9 bases to trimming and J lost 1 base, with 10 bases between them. Germline lookup yields CDR1 MNHNS and CDR2 SASEGT. The CDR3 DNA reads TGTGCCAGTTTAGGGAGGTCCTACGAGCAGTACTTC. Protein: CASLGRSYEQYF.